The clone carrying this T cell receptor (beta chain) was observed a few times. Its antigen remains unidentified. The sample belongs to a study of T cell repertoires in cytomegalovirus infection. Background on the study: Carrying CMV and the relevant HLA type showed in public TCR beta signatures.

This CDR3 has 20 residues. V was pared by 2 bases and J by 0 bases, with 16 bases of the junction left unmatched. CDR1 is SGHDT and CDR2 is YYEEEE in the germline V gene. Study-wide results and limits: Across the ex vivo response, the dominant clonotypes were HLA-C-restricted CMV-specific TCR beta clonotypes. Cumulative public TCR beta family frequency identified carriers of CMV plus the relevant HLA.

TCRdb re-called the reads through MiXCR, storing one row per CDR3 protein. Of around 89,000 distinct CDR3 sequences listed, over 25% are singletons. This sequence was found in a human donor in good health (CMV status not recorded). Some clones in this sample may be carry-over from other donors' samples. This sequence joins TRBV5-6 and TRBJ2-1, with TRBD1 identical over 8 bases. This specimen consisted of CD8+ T cells from cultured PBMCs, obtained from culture after CMV antigen stimulation. This CDR3 is CASSFGQGVTLGTSYNEQFF. CDR3 DNA: TGTGCCAGCAGCTTTGGACAGGGCGTAACCCTTGGAACCTCCTACAATGAGCAGTTCTTC.